This paragraph reports one T cell receptor beta chain. In the study's own analysis: By means of reference gene primer amplification, nucleated cell counts were estimated. TCRdb's table, derived via immunoSEQ multiplex PCR, lists solely in-frame clones and lacks some. V and J calls and clone size are as listed in that table; D and trimming were resolved from the DNA. The data show a few hundred thousand clones, with around 87% seen just once and under 11% held by the top ten. The V gene end was trimmed by 1 base and the J gene end by 4 bases; junction bases not matched to a gene: 3. The CDR3 is made up of 15 amino acids. Germline loops: CDR1 SGHTA, CDR2 FQGNSA. This sample was included in a study of blood T cell repertoires in COVID-19. About the research overall: The United States, Italy and Spain supplied acute and convalescent COVID-19 samples. PBMCs, B-cell-depleted T cells, or T cells provided the cDNA or gDNA that made up the material.

Seattle enrolled patients during active infection and tracked them longitudinally. This sequence was found in a woman aged 25-40 years with COVID-19, enrolled during active disease. Specimen: peripheral blood. V is TRBV7-2 and J is TRBJ2-7; 11 bases agree with TRBD2. Here the CDR3 DNA reads TGTGCCAGCAGCTTAGGGCCTAGCGGGGGGTACGAGCAGTACTTC. Translation gives CASSLGPSGGYEQYF.